Listed here are 6 T cell receptor beta chains from one sample, sequenced in a study of cytomegalovirus exposure and HLA in healthy donors. The PCR used 60 Vbeta and 13 Jbeta primers. Only in-frame clones appear in the TCRdb table, and some are missing; sequencing was by immunoSEQ multiplex PCR. The table shows tens of thousands of clones, with around 82% occurring only once. Sequenced sample: PBMCs. The receptors were sampled from a woman in her late teens or twenties in good health and CMV-seronegative.

The V and J genes are TRBV7-8 and TRBJ2-3, with D tentatively TRBD2 (6 bases). Trimming cost V 3 bases and J 1 base, with 8 bases left between them. Germline CDR1 SGHVS, CDR2 FQNEAQ. CDR3 length equals 14 residues. CDR3 residues: CASSFGTGTDTQYF. The CDR3 nucleotides read TGTGCCAGCAGCTTTGGGACTGGCACAGATACGCAGTATTTT.

The chain joins TRBV7-2 to TRBJ2-7; 8 nucleotides match TRBD1. The CDR3 consists of 14 residues. Germline V gives CDR1 SGHTA, CDR2 FQGNSA. V was pared by 0 bases and J by 7 bases, with 5 bases of the junction left unmatched. The CDR3 sequence is CASSLARTGQEQYF. The CDR3 DNA is TGTGCCAGCAGCTTAGCCCGGACAGGGCAAGAGCAGTACTTC.

This clone showed up just once. V is TRBV30 and J is TRBJ1-2; D gene unclear. The CDR3 consists of 13 residues. Trimming shortened V by 3 bases and J by 2 bases, and 10 bases separated the two germline ends. In germline, CDR1 is GTSNPN, CDR2 SVGIG (reference sequence). CDR3: CAWSQDWNYGYTF. The CDR3 nucleotides read TGTGCCTGGAGCCAGGATTGGAACTATGGCTACACCTTC.

The chain has TRBV27 and TRBJ2-5; the match to TRBD1 covers 10 bases. Per germline, CDR1 MNHEY and CDR2 SMNVEV (reference sequence). This CDR3 region has 13 residues. V was clipped by 4 bases and J by 4 bases; unmatched bases: 0. CDR3 sequence: CASSWDRGETQYF. The CDR3 DNA sequence: TGTGCCAGCAGTTGGGACAGGGGAGAGACCCAGTACTTC.

The chain carries TRBV29-1 and TRBJ2-1, with TRBD1 matching over 8 bases. J was trimmed by 8 bases and V by 0 bases; bases with no gene match: 3. Germline loops: CDR1 SQVTM, CDR2 ANQGSEA. CDR3 size: 13 residues. The CDR3 spells CSVEDSQGDEQFF. Here the CDR3 DNA reads TGCAGCGTTGAAGACTCACAGGGGGATGAGCAGTTCTTC.

J is TRBJ1-2 and V is TRBV27; no reliable D call. CDR3 length equals 15 residues. The germline V gene has CDR1 MNHEY and CDR2 SMNVEV (reference sequence). The V gene lost 5 bases and the J gene lost 4 bases, with 17 bases spanning the gap. The CDR3 DNA is TGTGCCAGCAGTGCCCTTGTTTCGGGGTCCTATGGCTACACCTTC. This encodes CASSALVSGSYGYTF.